The T cell receptor (beta chain) under discussion was sequenced for a study of OX40 agonist ivuxolimab in advanced cancers. Study information: At roughly 80% male, the cohort had a mean age of about 60 years, ranging from about 20 to 90. Earlier anti-PD-1, anti-PD-L1 or anti-CTLA-4 therapy was permitted; roughly 42% had received some.

The protocol was immunoSEQ multiplex PCR, while the TCRdb copy is restricted to in-frame clones and leaves out a portion. The sample shows about 77,000 clones, nearly 90% of them seen only once. CDR1 SGHNT and CDR2 YYREEE come from the germline V gene (reference sequence). The CDR3 length is 16 residues. V dropped 4 bases and J dropped 4 bases, with 18 bases sitting between them. Sampling of blood occurred at baseline, cycle 4 day 1, and cycle 7 day 1. This sample comprised CD4+ or CD8+ T cells sorted from blood, obtained in a trial of the OX40 agonist ivuxolimab. The chain couples TRBV5-4 to TRBJ2-1; D may be TRBD1 or TRBD2 (6 bases each). The sequence was collected from an adult with an advanced solid tumor such as melanoma, head and neck, liver or kidney cancer. CDR3 nucleotide sequence: TGTGCCAGCAGCCTCGGGACTTCAACAGGGTACAATGAGCAGTTCTTC. Translated: CASSLGTSTGYNEQFF.